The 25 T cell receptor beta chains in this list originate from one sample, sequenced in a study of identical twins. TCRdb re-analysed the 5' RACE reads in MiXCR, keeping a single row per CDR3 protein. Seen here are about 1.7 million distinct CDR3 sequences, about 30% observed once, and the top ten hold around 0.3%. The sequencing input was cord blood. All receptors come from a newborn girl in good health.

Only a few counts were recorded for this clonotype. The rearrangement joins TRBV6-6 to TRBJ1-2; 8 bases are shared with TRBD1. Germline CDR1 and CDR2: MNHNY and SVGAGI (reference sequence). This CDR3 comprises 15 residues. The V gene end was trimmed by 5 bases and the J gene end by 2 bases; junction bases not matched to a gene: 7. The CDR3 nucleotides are TGTGCCAGCAGTCTACCCAGGGGGCGCAACTATGGCTACACCTTC. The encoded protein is CASSLPRGRNYGYTF.

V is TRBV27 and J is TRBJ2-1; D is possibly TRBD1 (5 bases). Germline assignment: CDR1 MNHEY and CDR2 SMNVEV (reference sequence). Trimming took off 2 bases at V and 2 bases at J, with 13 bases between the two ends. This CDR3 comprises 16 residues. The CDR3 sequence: CASSLGQGTTYNEQFF. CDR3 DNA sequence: TGTGCCAGCAGTTTAGGGCAGGGTACAACCTACAATGAGCAGTTCTTC.

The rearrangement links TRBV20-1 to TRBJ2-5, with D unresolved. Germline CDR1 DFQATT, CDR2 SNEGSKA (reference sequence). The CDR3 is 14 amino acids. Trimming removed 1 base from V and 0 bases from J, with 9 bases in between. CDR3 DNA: TGCAGTGCTAGAGGGGTGACGAACCAAGAGACCCAGTACTTC. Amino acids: CSARGVTNQETQYF.

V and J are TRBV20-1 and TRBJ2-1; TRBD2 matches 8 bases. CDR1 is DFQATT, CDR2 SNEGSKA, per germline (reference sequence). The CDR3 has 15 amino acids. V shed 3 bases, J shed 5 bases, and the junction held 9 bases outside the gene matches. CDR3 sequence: CSARRWRGVHNEQFF. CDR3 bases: TGCAGTGCTAGGAGGTGGCGGGGGGTTCACAATGAGCAGTTCTTC.

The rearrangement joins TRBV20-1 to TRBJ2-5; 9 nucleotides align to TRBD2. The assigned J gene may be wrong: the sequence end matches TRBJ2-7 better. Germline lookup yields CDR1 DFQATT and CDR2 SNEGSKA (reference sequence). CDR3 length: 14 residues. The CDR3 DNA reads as TGCAGTGCTAGAGGAAGTAGCGGGGGTTACGAGCAGTACTTC. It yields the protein CSARGSSGGYEQYF.

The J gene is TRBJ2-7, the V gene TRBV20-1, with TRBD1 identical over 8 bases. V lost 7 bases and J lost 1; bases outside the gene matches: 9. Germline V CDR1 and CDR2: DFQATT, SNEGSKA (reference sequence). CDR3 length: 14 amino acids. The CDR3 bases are TGCAGTGTTTCCCGGACAGGGAGTTCCTACGAGCAGTACTTC. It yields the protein CSVSRTGSSYEQYF.

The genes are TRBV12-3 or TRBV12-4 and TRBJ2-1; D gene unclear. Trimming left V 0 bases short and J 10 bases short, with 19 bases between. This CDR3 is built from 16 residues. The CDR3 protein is CASSLALSSVVYEQFF. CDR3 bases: TGTGCCAGCAGTTTAGCGCTTTCCTCGGTAGTCTACGAGCAGTTCTTC.

The CDR3, as DNA: TGTGCCAGCATTGGGGTCCCCGACACCGGGGAGCTGTTTTTT. As protein: CASIGVPDTGELFF. The chain links TRBV2 to TRBJ2-2; D gene uncertain. Germline V gives CDR1 SNHLY, CDR2 FYNNEI. The CDR3 runs 14 residues. V lost 7 bases and J 3 bases, leaving 12 bases between the germline ends.

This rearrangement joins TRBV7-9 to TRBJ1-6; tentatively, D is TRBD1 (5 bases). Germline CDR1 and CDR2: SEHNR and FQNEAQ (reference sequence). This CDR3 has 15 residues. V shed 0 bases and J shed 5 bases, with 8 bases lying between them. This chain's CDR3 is CASSLAGADNSPLHF. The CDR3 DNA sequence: TGTGCCAGCAGCTTAGCAGGGGCTGATAATTCACCCCTCCACTTT.

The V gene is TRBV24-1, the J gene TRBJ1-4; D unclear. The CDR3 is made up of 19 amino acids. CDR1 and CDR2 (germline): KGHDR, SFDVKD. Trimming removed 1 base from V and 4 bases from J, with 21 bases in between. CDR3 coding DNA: TGTGCCACCAGTGATTTTTGGTTGTTTTGCGCGGACTTTAATGAAAAACTGTTTTTT. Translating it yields CATSDFWLFCADFNEKLFF.

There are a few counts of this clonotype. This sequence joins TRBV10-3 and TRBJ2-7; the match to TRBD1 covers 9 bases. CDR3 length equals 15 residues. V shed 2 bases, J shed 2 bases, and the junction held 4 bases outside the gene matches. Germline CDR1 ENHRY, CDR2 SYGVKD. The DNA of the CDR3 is TGTGCCATCAGTGAGACCGACAGGGGGGCCTACGAGCAGTACTTC. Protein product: CAISETDRGAYEQYF.

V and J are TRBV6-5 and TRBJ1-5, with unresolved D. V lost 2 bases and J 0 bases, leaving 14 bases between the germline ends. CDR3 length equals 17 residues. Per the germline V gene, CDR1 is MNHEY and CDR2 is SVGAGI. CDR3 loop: CASSYKYGRNSNQPQHF. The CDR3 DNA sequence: TGTGCCAGCAGTTACAAATACGGACGGAATAGCAATCAGCCCCAGCATTTT.

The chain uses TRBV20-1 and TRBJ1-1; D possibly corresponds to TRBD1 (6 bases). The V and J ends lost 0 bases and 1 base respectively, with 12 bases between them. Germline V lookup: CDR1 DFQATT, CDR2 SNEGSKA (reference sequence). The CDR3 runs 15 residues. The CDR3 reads CSAREGAGENTEAFF. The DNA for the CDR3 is TGCAGTGCTAGAGAGGGGGCAGGAGAGAACACTGAAGCTTTCTTT.

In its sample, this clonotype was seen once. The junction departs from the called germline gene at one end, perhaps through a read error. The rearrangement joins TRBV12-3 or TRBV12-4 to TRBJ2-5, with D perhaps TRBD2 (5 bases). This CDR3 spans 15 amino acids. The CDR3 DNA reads TGTGCCAACAGTTGGGTGGCTAGCTTACAAGAGACCCAGTACTTC. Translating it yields CANSWVASLQETQYF.

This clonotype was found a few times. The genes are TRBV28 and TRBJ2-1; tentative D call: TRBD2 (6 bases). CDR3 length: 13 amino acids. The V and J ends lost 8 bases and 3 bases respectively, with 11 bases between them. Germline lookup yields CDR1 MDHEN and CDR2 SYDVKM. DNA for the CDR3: TGTGCCAGCGGGGGACTCCTCTACAATGAGCAGTTCTTC. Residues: CASGGLLYNEQFF.

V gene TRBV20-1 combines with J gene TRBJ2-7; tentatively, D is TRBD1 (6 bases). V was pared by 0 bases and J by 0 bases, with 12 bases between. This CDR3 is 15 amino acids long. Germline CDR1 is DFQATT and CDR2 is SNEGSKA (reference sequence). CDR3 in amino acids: CSARDLRGTSYEQYF. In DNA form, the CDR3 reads TGCAGTGCTAGAGATCTTAGGGGGACCTCCTACGAGCAGTACTTC.

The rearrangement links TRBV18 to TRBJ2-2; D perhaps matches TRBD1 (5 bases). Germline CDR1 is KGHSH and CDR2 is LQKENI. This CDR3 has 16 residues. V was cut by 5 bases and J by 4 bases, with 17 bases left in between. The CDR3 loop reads CASSTQRTKGTGELFF. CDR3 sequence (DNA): TGTGCCAGCTCAACACAGAGGACAAAAGGCACCGGGGAGCTGTTTTTT.

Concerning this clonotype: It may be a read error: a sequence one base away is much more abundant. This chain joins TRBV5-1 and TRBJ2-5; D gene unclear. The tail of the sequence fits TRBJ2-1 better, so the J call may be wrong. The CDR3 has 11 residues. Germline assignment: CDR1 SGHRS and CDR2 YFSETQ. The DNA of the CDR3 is TGCGCCAGCAGCTACGAAGAGACCCAGTTCTTC. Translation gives CASSYEETQFF.

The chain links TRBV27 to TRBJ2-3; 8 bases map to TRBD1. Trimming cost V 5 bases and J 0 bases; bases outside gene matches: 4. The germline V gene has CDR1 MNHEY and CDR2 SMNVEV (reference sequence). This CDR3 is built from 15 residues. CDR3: CASSVQGASTDTQYF. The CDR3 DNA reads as TGTGCCAGCAGTGTCCAGGGGGCTAGCACAGATACGCAGTATTTT.

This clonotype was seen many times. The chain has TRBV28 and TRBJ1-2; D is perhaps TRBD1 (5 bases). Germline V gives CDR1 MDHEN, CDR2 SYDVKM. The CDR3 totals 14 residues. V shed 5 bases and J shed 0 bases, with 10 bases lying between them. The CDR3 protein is CASSRTDTNYGYTF. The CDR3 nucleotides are TGTGCCAGCAGTCGGACGGACACTAACTATGGCTACACCTTC.

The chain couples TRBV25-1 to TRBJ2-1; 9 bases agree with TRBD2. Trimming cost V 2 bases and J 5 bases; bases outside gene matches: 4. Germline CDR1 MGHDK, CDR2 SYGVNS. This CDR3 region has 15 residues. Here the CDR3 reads CASSEGAGGHNEQFF. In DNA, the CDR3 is TGTGCCAGCAGTGAAGGAGCGGGGGGCCACAATGAGCAGTTCTTC.

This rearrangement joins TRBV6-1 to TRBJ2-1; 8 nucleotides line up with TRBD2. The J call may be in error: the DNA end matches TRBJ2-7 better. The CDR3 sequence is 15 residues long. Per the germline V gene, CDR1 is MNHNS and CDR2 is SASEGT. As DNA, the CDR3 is TGTGCCAGCGGGAAGCGGGGGAGCTCCTACAATGAGCAGTACTTC. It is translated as CASGKRGSSYNEQYF.

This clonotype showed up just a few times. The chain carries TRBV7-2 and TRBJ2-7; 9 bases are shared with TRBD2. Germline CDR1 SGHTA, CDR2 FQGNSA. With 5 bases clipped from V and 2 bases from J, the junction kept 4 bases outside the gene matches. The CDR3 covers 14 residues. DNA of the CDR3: TGTGCCAGCAGCCACGGACTAGCGACCTACGAGCAGTACTTC. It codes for CASSHGLATYEQYF.

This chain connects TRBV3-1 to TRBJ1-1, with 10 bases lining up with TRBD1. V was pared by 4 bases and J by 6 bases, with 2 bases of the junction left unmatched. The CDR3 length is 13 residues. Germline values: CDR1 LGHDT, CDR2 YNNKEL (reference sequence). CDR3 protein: CASSRGTGAEAFF. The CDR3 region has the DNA TGTGCCAGCAGCCGCGGGACAGGGGCTGAAGCTTTCTTT. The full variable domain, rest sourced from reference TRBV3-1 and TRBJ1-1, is DTAVSQTPKYLVTQMGNDKSIKCEQNLGHDTMYWYKQDSKKFLKIMFSYNNKELIINETVPNRFSPKSPDKAHLNLHINSLELGDSAVYFCASSRGTGAEAFFGQGTRLTVV.

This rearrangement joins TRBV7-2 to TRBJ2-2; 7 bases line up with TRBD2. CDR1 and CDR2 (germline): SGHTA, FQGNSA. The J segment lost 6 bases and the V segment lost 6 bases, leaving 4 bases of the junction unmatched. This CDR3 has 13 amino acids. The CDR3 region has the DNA TGTGCCAGCAGTCCTAGCGGACCCGGGGAGCTGTTTTTT. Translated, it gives CASSPSGPGELFF.